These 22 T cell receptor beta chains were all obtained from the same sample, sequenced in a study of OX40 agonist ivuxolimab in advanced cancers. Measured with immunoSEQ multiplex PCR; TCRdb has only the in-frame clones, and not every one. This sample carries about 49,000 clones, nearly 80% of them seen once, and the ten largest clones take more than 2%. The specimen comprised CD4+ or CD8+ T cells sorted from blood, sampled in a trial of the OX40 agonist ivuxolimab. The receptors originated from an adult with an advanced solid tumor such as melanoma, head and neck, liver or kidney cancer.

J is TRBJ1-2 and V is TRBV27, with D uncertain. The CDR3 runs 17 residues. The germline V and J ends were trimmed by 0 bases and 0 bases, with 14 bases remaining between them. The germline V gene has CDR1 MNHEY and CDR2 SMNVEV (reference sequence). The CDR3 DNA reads TGTGCCAGCAGTTTATCTTCAGTGACTCTAGCTAACTATGGCTACACCTTC. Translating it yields CASSLSSVTLANYGYTF.

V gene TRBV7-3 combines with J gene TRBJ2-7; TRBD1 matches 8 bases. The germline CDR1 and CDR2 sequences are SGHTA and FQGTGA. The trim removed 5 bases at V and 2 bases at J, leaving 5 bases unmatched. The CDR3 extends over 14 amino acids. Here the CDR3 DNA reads TGTGCCAGCAGCCCTGACAGGGGCCCCTACGAGCAGTACTTC. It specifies CASSPDRGPYEQYF.

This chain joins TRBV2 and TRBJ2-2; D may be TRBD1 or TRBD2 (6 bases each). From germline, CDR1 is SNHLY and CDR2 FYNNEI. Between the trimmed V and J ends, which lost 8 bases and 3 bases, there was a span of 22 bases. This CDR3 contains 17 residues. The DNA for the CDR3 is TGTGCCAGCGGGGGAGGACAGTATCTGTCGCACACCGGGGAGCTGTTTTTT. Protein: CASGGGQYLSHTGELFF. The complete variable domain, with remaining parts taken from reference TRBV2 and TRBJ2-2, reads EPEVTQTPSHQVTQMGQEVILRCVPISNHLYFYWYRQILGQKVEFLVSFYNNEISEKSEIFDDQFSVERPDGSNFTLKIRSTKLEDSAMYFCASGGGQYLSHTGELFFGEGSRLTVL.

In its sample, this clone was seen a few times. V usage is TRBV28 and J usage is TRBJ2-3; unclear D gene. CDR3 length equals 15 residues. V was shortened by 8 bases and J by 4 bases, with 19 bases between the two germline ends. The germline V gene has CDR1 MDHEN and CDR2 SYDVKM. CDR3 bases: TGTGCCAGCGGTCGACCTGCGCAACTTTCAGATACGCAGTATTTT. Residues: CASGRPAQLSDTQYF.

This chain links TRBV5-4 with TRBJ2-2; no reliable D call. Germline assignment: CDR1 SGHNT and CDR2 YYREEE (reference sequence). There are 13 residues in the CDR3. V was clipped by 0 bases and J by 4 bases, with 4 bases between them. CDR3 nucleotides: TGTGCCAGCAGCTTGGACCCCACCGGGGAGCTGTTTTTT. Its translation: CASSLDPTGELFF.

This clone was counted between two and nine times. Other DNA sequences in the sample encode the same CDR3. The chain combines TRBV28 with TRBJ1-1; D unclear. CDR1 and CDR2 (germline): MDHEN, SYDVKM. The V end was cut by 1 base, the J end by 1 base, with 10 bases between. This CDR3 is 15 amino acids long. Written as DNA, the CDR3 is TGTGCCAGCAGTTTATTCGGAGGCAGGAACACTGAAGCTTTCTTT. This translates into CASSLFGGRNTEAFF.

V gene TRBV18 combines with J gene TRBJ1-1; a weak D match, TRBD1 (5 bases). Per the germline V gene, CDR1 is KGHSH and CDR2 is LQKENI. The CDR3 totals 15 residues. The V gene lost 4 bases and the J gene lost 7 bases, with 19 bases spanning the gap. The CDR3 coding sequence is TGTGCCAGCTCACAGGAGGGCCGATGGGACGGTGAAGCTTTCTTT. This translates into CASSQEGRWDGEAFF.

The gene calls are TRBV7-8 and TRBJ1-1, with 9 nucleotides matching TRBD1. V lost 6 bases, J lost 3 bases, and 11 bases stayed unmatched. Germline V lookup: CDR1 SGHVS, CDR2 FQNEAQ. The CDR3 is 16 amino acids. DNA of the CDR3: TGTGCCAGCAGGGAACAGGGGGCAGGGAGGGACACTGAAGCTTTCTTT. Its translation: CASREQGAGRDTEAFF.

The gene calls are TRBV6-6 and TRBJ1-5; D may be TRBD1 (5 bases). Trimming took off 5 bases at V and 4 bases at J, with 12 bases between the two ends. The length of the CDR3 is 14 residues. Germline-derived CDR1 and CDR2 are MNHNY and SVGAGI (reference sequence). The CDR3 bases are TGTGCCAGCAGTACAGGTCTTCGGAATCAGCCCCAGCATTTT. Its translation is CASSTGLRNQPQHF.

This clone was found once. Written as DNA, the CDR3 is TGTGCCAGCACCCATTATGGCAAGCGGGGGGGCCATGAGCAGTTCTTC. It yields the protein CASTHYGKRGGHEQFF. The genes are TRBV27 and TRBJ2-1; TRBD2 matches at 10 bases. The ends lost 7 bases at V and 8 bases at J; junction bases unmatched: 14. From germline, CDR1 is MNHEY and CDR2 SMNVEV (reference sequence). This CDR3 region has 16 residues.

The CDR3 is CASSEARTPSTDTQYF. CDR3 bases: TGTGCCAGCAGTGAAGCCCGCACCCCCAGCACAGATACGCAGTATTTT. V is TRBV2 and J is TRBJ2-3; unclear D gene. Per the germline V gene, CDR1 is SNHLY and CDR2 is FYNNEI. V gave up 0 bases and J gave up 0 bases, with 10 bases separating them. The CDR3 length is 16 residues.

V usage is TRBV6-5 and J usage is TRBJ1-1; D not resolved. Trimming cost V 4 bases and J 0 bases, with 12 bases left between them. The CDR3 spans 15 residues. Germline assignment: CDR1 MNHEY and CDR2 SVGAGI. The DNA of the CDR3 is TGTGCCAGCAGTTCGAGGTTTGCTATGAACACTGAAGCTTTCTTT. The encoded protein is CASSSRFAMNTEAFF.

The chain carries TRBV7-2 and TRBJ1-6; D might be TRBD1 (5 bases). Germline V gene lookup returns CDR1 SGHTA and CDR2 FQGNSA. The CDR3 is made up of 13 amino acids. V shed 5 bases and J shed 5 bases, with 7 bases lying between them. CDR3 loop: CASSQDNNSPLHF. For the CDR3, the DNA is TGTGCCAGCAGCCAGGACAATAATTCACCCCTCCACTTT.

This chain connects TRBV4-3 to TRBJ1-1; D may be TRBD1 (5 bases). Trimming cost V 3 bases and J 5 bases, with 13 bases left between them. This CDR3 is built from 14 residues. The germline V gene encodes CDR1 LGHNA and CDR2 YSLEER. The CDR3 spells CASSQRGRATEAFF. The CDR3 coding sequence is TGCGCCAGCAGCCAGAGGGGCAGGGCTACTGAAGCTTTCTTT.

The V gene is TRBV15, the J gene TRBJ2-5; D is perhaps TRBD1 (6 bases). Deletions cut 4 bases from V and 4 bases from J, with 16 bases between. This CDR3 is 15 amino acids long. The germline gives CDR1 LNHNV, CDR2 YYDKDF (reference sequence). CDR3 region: CATSTLNRAGETQYF. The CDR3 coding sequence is TGTGCCACCAGCACCCTAAACAGGGCCGGAGAGACCCAGTACTTC.

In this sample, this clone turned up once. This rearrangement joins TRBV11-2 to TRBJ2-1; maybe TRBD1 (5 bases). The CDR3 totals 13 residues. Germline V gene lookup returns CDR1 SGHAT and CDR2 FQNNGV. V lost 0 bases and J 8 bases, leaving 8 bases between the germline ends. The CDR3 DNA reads TGTGCCAGCAGCTTAGACAGGGTTCATGAGCAGTTCTTC. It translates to CASSLDRVHEQFF.

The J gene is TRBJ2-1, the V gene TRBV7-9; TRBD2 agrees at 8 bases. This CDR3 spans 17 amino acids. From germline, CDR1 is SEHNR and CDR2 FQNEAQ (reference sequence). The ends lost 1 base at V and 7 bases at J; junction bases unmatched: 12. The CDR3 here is CASSLGALGTRVNEQFF. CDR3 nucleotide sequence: TGTGCCAGCAGCTTAGGAGCGTTAGGGACTAGGGTTAATGAGCAGTTCTTC.

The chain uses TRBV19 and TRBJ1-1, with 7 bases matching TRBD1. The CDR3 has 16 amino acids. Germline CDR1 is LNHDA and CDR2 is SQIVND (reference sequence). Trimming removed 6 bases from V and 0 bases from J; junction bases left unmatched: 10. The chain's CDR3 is CASRKRTGSMNTEAFF. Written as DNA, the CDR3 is TGTGCCAGTAGGAAAAGGACAGGAAGTATGAACACTGAAGCTTTCTTT.

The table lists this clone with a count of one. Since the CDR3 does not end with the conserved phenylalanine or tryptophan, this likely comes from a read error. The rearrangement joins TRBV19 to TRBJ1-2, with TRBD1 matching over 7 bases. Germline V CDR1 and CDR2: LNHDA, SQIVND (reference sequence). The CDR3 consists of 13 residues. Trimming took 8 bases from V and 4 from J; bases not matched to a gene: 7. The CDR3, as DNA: TGTGCCAGTGGTAGGGACAGCCCCTATGGCTACACCCTC. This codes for CASGRDSPYGYTL.

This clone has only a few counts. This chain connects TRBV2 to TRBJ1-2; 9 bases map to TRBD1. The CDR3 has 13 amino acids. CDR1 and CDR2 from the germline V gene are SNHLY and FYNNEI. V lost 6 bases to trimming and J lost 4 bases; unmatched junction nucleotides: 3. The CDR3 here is CASRDRGTYGYTF. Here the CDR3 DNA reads TGTGCCAGCAGGGACAGGGGAACCTATGGCTACACCTTC.

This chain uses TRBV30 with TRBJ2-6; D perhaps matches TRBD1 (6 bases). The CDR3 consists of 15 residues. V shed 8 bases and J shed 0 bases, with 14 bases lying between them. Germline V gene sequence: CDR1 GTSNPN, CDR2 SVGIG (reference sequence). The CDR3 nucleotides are TGTGCCAGTCGTAAAGGGGGCTCTGGGGCCAACGTCCTGACTTTC. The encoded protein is CASRKGGSGANVLTF.

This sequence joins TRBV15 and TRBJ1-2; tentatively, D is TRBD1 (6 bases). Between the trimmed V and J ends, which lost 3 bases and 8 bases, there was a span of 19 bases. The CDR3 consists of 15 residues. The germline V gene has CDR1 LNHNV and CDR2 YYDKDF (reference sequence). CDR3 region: CATSSLPGRGLGYTF. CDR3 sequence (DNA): TGTGCCACCAGCAGCCTTCCGGGGAGGGGGTTAGGCTACACCTTC. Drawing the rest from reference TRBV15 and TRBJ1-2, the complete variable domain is DAMVIQNPRYQVTQFGKPVTLSCSQTLNHNVMYWYQQKSSQAPKLLFHYYDKDFNNEADTPDNFQSRRPNTSFCFLDIRSPGLGDTAMYLCATSSLPGRGLGYTFGSGTRLTVV.